The clone carrying this T cell receptor beta chain was detected a few times. The naive CD8 fraction comprised CD45RO-negative cells positively selected for CCR7 and excluded terminally differentiated effector memory CD45RA+ cells. The sample comes from a study of shared clonotypes between healthy human individuals. Losses at the gene ends were 1 base for V and 5 bases for J; bases not matched to a gene: 3. CDR1 is MDHEN, CDR2 SYDVKM, per germline. The CDR3 runs 14 residues. Some clones are missing from TCRdb's copy, which holds only in-frame ones; the method was immunoSEQ multiplex PCR. The table lists about 580,000 clones, 98% of them singletons, with more than 0.3% in the top ten.

The clonotype originates from a man aged 25-40 years in good health. The sample consisted of naive CD8+ T cells sorted from blood. The rearrangement joins TRBV28 to TRBJ2-7; TRBD2 matches 9 bases. The CDR3 sequence: CASSLYSSGNEQYF. DNA for the CDR3: TGTGCCAGCAGTTTATATTCTAGCGGGAACGAGCAGTACTTC.